These 15 T cell receptor beta chains share one sample of origin, sequenced in a study of shared clonotypes between healthy human individuals. Clones were read by immunoSEQ multiplex PCR, and TCRdb kept only the in-frame ones, dropping some. The sample contains about 2.3 million clones, roughly 92% of which appear only once. The sequenced material came from naive CD4+ T cells from PBMCs. Subset in this sample: CD45RA+ positively selected. These receptors came from a man aged 18-30 years in good health. Some clones in this sample may be carry-over from other donors' samples.

As concerns this clone: Other DNA sequences in the sample encode the same CDR3. This chain uses TRBV5-1 with TRBJ2-5; possibly TRBD1 for D (6 bases). The V and J ends lost 2 bases and 2 bases respectively, with 10 bases between them. This CDR3 is 14 amino acids long. Germline V CDR1 and CDR2: SGHRS, YFSETQ. CDR3 bases: TGCGCCAGCAGCTTCGGGACATCTCAAGAGACCCAGTACTTC. It encodes CASSFGTSQETQYF.

The chain joins TRBV9 to TRBJ2-1; D remains unclear. The V end lost 0 bases, the J end lost 8 bases, and 6 bases lay between the germline ends. Germline V gene sequence: CDR1 SGDLS, CDR2 YYNGEE. The CDR3 is made up of 12 amino acids. CDR3 nucleotides: TGTGCCAGCAGCGTAGACCAGGATGAGCAGTTCTTC. Amino acids: CASSVDQDEQFF.

Points on this clone: Other DNA sequences within the sample encode an identical CDR3. J is TRBJ1-4 and V is TRBV29-1; 8 nucleotides align to TRBD1. This CDR3 has 12 residues. V lost 7 bases and J lost 5; bases outside the gene matches: 3. Germline CDR1 reads SQVTM; CDR2 reads ANQGSEA. The CDR3 spells CSGWTGNEKLFF. In nucleotides, the CDR3 is TGCAGCGGCTGGACAGGGAATGAAAAACTGTTTTTT.

V is TRBV28 and J is TRBJ2-2, with no clear D. Germline V lookup: CDR1 MDHEN, CDR2 SYDVKM. V was pared by 3 bases and J by 2 bases, with 10 bases between. The CDR3 covers 15 residues. The CDR3 DNA is TGTGCCAGCAGTTTTGGTCAGGTCAACACCGGGGAGCTGTTTTTT. Its protein product is CASSFGQVNTGELFF. Combining the CDR3 with reference TRBV28 and TRBJ2-2 gives the whole variable domain DVKVTQSSRYLVKRTGEKVFLECVQDMDHENMFWYRQDPGLGLRLIYFSYDVKMKEKGDIPEGYSVSREKKERFSLILESASTNQTSMYLCASSFGQVNTGELFFGEGSRLTVL.

As regards this clone: The same CDR3 can be traced to other DNA sequences in this sample. The gene calls are TRBV5-1 and TRBJ1-3; TRBD1 matches 9 bases. The CDR3 contains 15 residues. Unmatched junction bases numbered 6, after V lost 5 bases and J lost 3 bases. Germline V CDR1 and CDR2: SGHRS, YFSETQ. The DNA of the CDR3 is TGCGCCAGCAGTCCCGGGACAGGGATTGGAAACACCATATATTTT. Its protein is CASSPGTGIGNTIYF.

The chain links TRBV6-1 to TRBJ1-2, with D unclear. There are 13 residues in the CDR3. V lost 10 bases and J 5 bases, leaving 17 bases between the germline ends. Germline V gene data show CDR1 as MNHNS and CDR2 as SASEGT. CDR3 nucleotide sequence: TGTGCCACCCTCCTCAGCGCCGGGTATGGCTACACCTTC. Protein: CATLLSAGYGYTF.

In DNA form, the CDR3 reads TGTGCCCGAACCCGGACTCTACGGGGTTACGAGCAGTACTTC. This gives the protein CARTRTLRGYEQYF. V and J are TRBV27 and TRBJ2-7; D is possibly TRBD2 (5 bases). The germline CDR1 and CDR2 sequences are MNHEY and SMNVEV (reference sequence). Trimming removed 11 bases at V and 4 bases at J, with 21 bases between. The CDR3 length is 14 residues.

This clone appeared once. V and J are TRBV5-1 and TRBJ2-7, with 10 bases matching TRBD2. CDR3 length equals 16 residues. Trimming took 4 bases from V and 5 from J; bases not matched to a gene: 12. CDR1 is SGHRS, CDR2 YFSETQ, per germline. CDR3 sequence: CASSMALAGVIDEQYF. The CDR3 DNA follows: TGCGCCAGCAGCATGGCCCTAGCGGGAGTAATAGACGAGCAGTACTTC. Full variable domain (rest looked up from reference TRBV5-1 and TRBJ2-7): KAGVTQTPRYLIKTRGQQVTLSCSPISGHRSVSWYQQTPGQGLQFLFEYFSETQRNKGNFPGRFSGRQFSNSRSEMNVSTLELGDSALYLCASSMALAGVIDEQYFGPGTRLTVT.

The chain combines TRBV4-1 with TRBJ1-2; D is ambiguous. V was clipped by 2 bases and J by 4 bases, with 14 bases between them. Germline CDR1 MGHRA, CDR2 YSYEKL. The CDR3 spans 15 residues. CDR3 bases: TGCGCCAGCAGCCAACTCCATGGAGGGATCTATGGCTACACCTTC. Amino acids: CASSQLHGGIYGYTF.

The chain recombines TRBV5-1 with TRBJ2-3; 9 nucleotides agree with TRBD1. The CDR3 sequence is 15 residues long. The junction had 6 bases not matched to a gene; V was cut back by 4 bases and J by 3 bases. The V gene's germline CDR1 is SGHRS and CDR2 YFSETQ. CDR3 in DNA: TGCGCCAGCAGCCCGCGGGACAGGGTAACAGATACGCAGTATTTT. Protein sequence: CASSPRDRVTDTQYF.

The chain joins TRBV5-8 to TRBJ2-5; 9 nucleotides match TRBD1. The CDR3 has 16 amino acids. Germline CDR1 SGHTS, CDR2 YDEGEE. Trimming took 5 bases from V and 2 from J; bases not matched to a gene: 10. In DNA, the CDR3 is TGTGCCAGCAGTGAAAACAGGGGGCGTGAGCAAGAGACCCAGTACTTC. Translated, it gives CASSENRGREQETQYF.

This chain uses TRBV6-6 with TRBJ1-2, with 8 bases identical to TRBD1. The CDR3 runs 12 residues. Germline assignment: CDR1 MNHNY and CDR2 SVGAGI (reference sequence). V gave up 8 bases and J gave up 8 bases; unmatched junction bases: 7. CDR3 sequence (DNA): TGTGCCAGCCTCCGGACAGGGACGGGCTACACCTTC. This gives the protein CASLRTGTGYTF.

The rearrangement uses TRBV28 and TRBJ1-2; D not resolved. The CDR3 length is 11 residues. The germline V gene encodes CDR1 MDHEN and CDR2 SYDVKM. Trimming took off 5 bases at V and 4 bases at J, with 5 bases between the two ends. The CDR3 DNA reads TGTGCCAGCAGTATGGCCTATGGCTACACCTTC. It codes for CASSMAYGYTF.

Regarding this clone: The same CDR3 also results from other DNA sequences found in this sample. This chain links TRBV7-9 with TRBJ2-1; 8 bases are shared with TRBD2. J lost 2 bases, V lost 2 bases, and 2 bases had no gene match. Germline loops: CDR1 SEHNR, CDR2 FQNEAQ (reference sequence). The CDR3 is made up of 15 amino acids. This chain's CDR3 is CASSLTSGPYNEQFF. CDR3 nucleotides: TGTGCCAGCAGCTTAACTAGCGGCCCCTACAATGAGCAGTTCTTC. Combining the CDR3 with reference TRBV7-9 and TRBJ2-1 gives the whole variable domain DTGVSQNPRHKITKRGQNVTFRCDPISEHNRLYWYRQTLGQGPEFLTYFQNEAQLEKSRLLSDRFSAERPKGSFSTLEIQRTEQGDSAMYLCASSLTSGPYNEQFFGPGTRLTVL.

The chain couples TRBV4-2 to TRBJ2-3; 8 positions agree with TRBD2. With V trimmed by 3 bases and J by 1 base, 9 bases remained unmatched. Germline V gene sequence: CDR1 LGHNA, CDR2 YNFKEQ. The CDR3 loop spans 17 amino acids. The CDR3 sequence is CASSQVKAGAGTDTQYF. DNA of the CDR3: TGTGCCAGCAGCCAGGTGAAAGCGGGAGCCGGCACAGATACGCAGTATTTT.